Below, one T cell receptor beta chain is given with its context. Its target is not known. This sample is drawn from a study of shared clonotypes between healthy human individuals. The material for each subset, its genomic DNA, was split evenly across several immunoSEQ plates. Repertoires were generated with immunoSEQ multiplex PCR, while TCRdb's copy carries only in-frame clones and drops some. This repertoire shows fewer than 850,000 clones, approximately 75% found once; its top ten account for 1.8%. Study findings and constraints: The generation probabilities recorded for non-shared clonotypes fell below those of clonotypes shared by all four donors.

This TCR derives from a woman younger than 45 in good health. The sample comprised memory CD4+ T cells sorted from blood. Noted subset: CD45RA-negative fraction.

The DNA for the CDR3 is TGTGCCAGCAGCCCCAGCGGGGGGGCGAGGACCGGGGAGCTGTTTTTT. This encodes CASSPSGGARTGELFF. This chain connects TRBV7-6 to TRBJ2-2; 10 positions agree with TRBD2. V lost 5 bases and J lost 5; bases outside the gene matches: 8. CDR1 and CDR2 from the germline V gene are SGHVS and FNYEAQ. The length of the CDR3 is 16 residues.